Following are 29 T cell receptor beta chains from one sample sequenced in a study of blood T cell repertoires in COVID-19. Produced via immunoSEQ multiplex PCR; TCRdb's table is partial and in-frame only. The sample includes approximately 500,000 clones, roughly nine tenths seen only once; the top ten take roughly 8.3%. The specimen sequenced was peripheral blood. All receptors come from a woman in her 50s with COVID-19, enrolled during active disease.

This chain links TRBV6-5 with TRBJ1-2; TRBD1 aligns across 7 bases. There are 15 residues in the CDR3. Losses at the gene ends were 6 bases for V and 2 bases for J; bases not matched to a gene: 9. Germline V gene lookup returns CDR1 MNHEY and CDR2 SVGAGI. The CDR3: CASRGATGPNYGYTF. The CDR3 DNA is TGTGCCAGCAGAGGCGCGACAGGGCCGAACTATGGCTACACCTTC.

V and J are TRBV2 and TRBJ1-5, with D tentatively TRBD1 (5 bases). The germline gives CDR1 SNHLY, CDR2 FYNNEI. V dropped 6 bases and J dropped 0 bases, with 18 bases sitting between them. The CDR3 totals 17 residues. The CDR3 DNA follows: TGTGCCAGCAGGGGAGGGGATCCAGTCTATAGCAATCAGCCCCAGCATTTT. Its translation is CASRGGDPVYSNQPQHF.

This rearrangement joins TRBV5-5 to TRBJ2-5; 7 nucleotides agree with TRBD1. The germline CDR1 and CDR2 sequences are SGHKS and YYEKEE (reference sequence). Germline trimming cut 4 bases from V and 4 bases from J; bases unmatched to any gene: 10. This CDR3 has 15 residues. CDR3 sequence (DNA): TGTGCCAGCAGCCATTATGACAGGGATGGAGAGACCCAGTACTTC. Amino acid sequence: CASSHYDRDGETQYF. The full variable domain, completed using reference TRBV5-5 and TRBJ2-5, is DAGVTQSPTHLIKTRGQQVTLRCSPISGHKSVSWYQQVLGQGPQFIFQYYEKEERGRGNFPDRFSARQFPNYSSELNVNALLLGDSALYLCASSHYDRDGETQYFGPGTRLLVL.

The rearrangement uses TRBV5-6 and TRBJ2-3; 9 nucleotides match TRBD2. In germline, CDR1 is SGHDT, CDR2 YYEEEE. The CDR3 contains 16 residues. V shed 5 bases and J 9 bases; nucleotides not matched to a gene: 16. The CDR3 is CASRPVGSGGKNTQYF. CDR3 DNA: TGTGCCAGCAGGCCGGTGGGCAGCGGGGGGAAAAACACGCAGTATTTT.

The chain recombines TRBV29-1 with TRBJ1-6, with 7 bases lining up with TRBD1. The CDR3 totals 15 residues. The germline CDR1 and CDR2 sequences are SQVTM and ANQGSEA. The V and J ends lost 5 bases and 8 bases, in that order; junction bases with no gene match: 12. The DNA for the CDR3 is TGCAGCGTTCGGGCAGGGGGAACGTTGGATTCACCCCTCCACTTT. This translates into CSVRAGGTLDSPLHF. Complete variable domain (other parts from reference TRBV29-1 and TRBJ1-6): SAVISQKPSRDICQRGTSLTIQCQVDSQVTMMFWYRQQPGQSLTLIATANQGSEATYESGFVIDKFPISRPNLTFSTLTVSNMSPEDSSIYLCSVRAGGTLDSPLHFGNGTRLTVT.

The V and J genes are TRBV30 and TRBJ1-3; no clear D gene. V lost 3 bases and J 2 bases, leaving 8 bases between the germline ends. CDR3 size: 13 residues. CDR1 is GTSNPN and CDR2 is SVGIG in the germline V gene (reference sequence). DNA of the CDR3: TGTGCCTGGAGCCGACTCCCTGGAAACACCATATATTTT. It codes for CAWSRLPGNTIYF.

The chain recombines TRBV18 with TRBJ2-7, with D possibly matching TRBD2 (5 bases). The germline V and J ends were trimmed by 2 bases and 7 bases, with 6 bases remaining between them. The CDR3 length is 11 residues. Germline assignment: CDR1 KGHSH and CDR2 LQKENI. This CDR3 is CASSPEREQYF. The CDR3 DNA follows: TGTGCCAGCTCACCAGAGCGGGAGCAGTACTTC.

This clone was counted a single time. This chain links TRBV5-6 with TRBJ1-2, with a possible D match to TRBD1 (6 bases). The CDR3 spans 13 residues. Between the trimmed V and J ends, which lost 4 bases and 4 bases, there was a span of 11 bases. Germline V CDR1 and CDR2: SGHDT, YYEEEE. CDR3 DNA: TGTGCCAGCAGCCCCGACAGGTTCTATGGCTACACCTTC. It translates to CASSPDRFYGYTF.

The chain uses TRBV6-6 and TRBJ2-1; D is possibly TRBD1 (5 bases). Trimming left V 7 bases short and J 4 bases short, with 11 bases between. The CDR3 runs to 13 residues. Germline values: CDR1 MNHNY, CDR2 SVGAGI (reference sequence). In DNA form, the CDR3 reads TGTGCCAGCACCAAGGGGTTATACAATGAGCAGTTCTTC. It yields the protein CASTKGLYNEQFF.

Only one count was recorded for this clone. The rearrangement uses TRBV30 and TRBJ1-1, with TRBD1 as a possible D gene (5 bases). The CDR3 totals 13 residues. Looked up from germline, CDR1 is GTSNPN and CDR2 is SVGIG (reference sequence). The ends were cut back, 3 bases at V and 2 bases at J, with 10 bases in the middle. CDR3 residues: CAWRAGPNTEAFF. CDR3 DNA: TGTGCCTGGAGAGCAGGGCCTAACACTGAAGCTTTCTTT. Variable domain in full (rest from reference TRBV30 and TRBJ1-1): SQTIHQWPATLVQPVGSPLSLECTVEGTSNPNLYWYRQAAGRGLQLLFYSVGIGQISSEVPQNLSASRPQDRQFILSSKKLLLSDSGFYLCAWRAGPNTEAFFGQGTRLTVV.

V and J are TRBV11-1 and TRBJ1-3; D remains ambiguous. V lost 6 bases and J lost 3, with 15 bases in between. This CDR3 spans 15 amino acids. Germline CDR1 and CDR2: SGHAT and FQDESV (reference sequence). The CDR3 loop reads CASSRGDSIGNTIYF. DNA for the CDR3: TGTGCCAGCAGTCGAGGCGACTCTATTGGAAACACCATATATTTT.

This chain connects TRBV9 to TRBJ1-1, with TRBD1 as a possible D gene (5 bases). The CDR3 consists of 13 residues. The V gene's germline CDR1 is SGDLS and CDR2 YYNGEE. Trimming stripped 4 bases from V and 4 bases from J, with 11 bases between. CDR3 loop: CASSPGRGTEAFF. The CDR3 DNA sequence: TGTGCCAGCAGCCCCGGAAGGGGCACTGAAGCTTTCTTT.

The chain combines TRBV5-1 with TRBJ2-5; D is perhaps TRBD1 (6 bases). The length of the CDR3 is 13 residues. Looked up from germline, CDR1 is SGHRS and CDR2 is YFSETQ. V dropped 4 bases and J dropped 4 bases, with 11 bases sitting between them. The CDR3, as DNA: TGCGCCAGCAGCCTAACAGGGCTAGAGACCCAGTACTTC. As protein: CASSLTGLETQYF.

CDR3 residues: CASSPNPQGGSEKLFF. The CDR3 DNA follows: TGCGCCAGCAGCCCTAACCCACAGGGGGGGAGTGAAAAACTGTTTTTT. V and J are TRBV5-1 and TRBJ1-4; 8 bases map to TRBD1. Germline assignment: CDR1 SGHRS and CDR2 YFSETQ. CDR3 length: 16 residues. V lost 4 bases to trimming and J lost 7 bases; unmatched junction nucleotides: 12.

This chain connects TRBV9 to TRBJ2-3; D may be TRBD1 (6 bases). Germline lookup yields CDR1 SGDLS and CDR2 YYNGEE. The CDR3 contains 12 residues. Deletions cut 7 bases from V and 0 bases from J, with 6 bases between. The CDR3 region is CASGQSTDTQYF. The CDR3 nucleotides are TGTGCCAGCGGACAGAGCACAGATACGCAGTATTTT.

The rearrangement uses TRBV12-3 or TRBV12-4 and TRBJ2-1; D possibly corresponds to TRBD1 (5 bases). The V end was cut by 0 bases, the J end by 15 bases, with 12 bases between. CDR3 length: 12 amino acids. The CDR3 DNA is TGTGCCAGCAGTTTAGCGGGGCTGAAGGGGTTCTTC. This translates into CASSLAGLKGFF.

This clone appeared a few times. This sequence joins TRBV19 and TRBJ1-5; 9 nucleotides match TRBD1. After removal of 4 bases from V and 6 bases from J, the junction contained 10 bases not matched to a gene. Germline loops: CDR1 LNHDA, CDR2 SQIVND (reference sequence). The CDR3 totals 16 residues. CDR3 nucleotides: TGTGCCAGTAGTACGGGACAGGGAAGGAATGCTCAGCCCCAGCATTTT. As protein: CASSTGQGRNAQPQHF.

The rearrangement joins TRBV9 to TRBJ2-3; D perhaps matches TRBD1 (6 bases). Germline V CDR1 and CDR2: SGDLS, YYNGEE. Deletions cut 3 bases from V and 2 bases from J, with 10 bases between. The CDR3 covers 14 residues. Here the CDR3 reads CASSGGPYTDTQYF. DNA of the CDR3: TGTGCCAGCAGCGGGGGGCCCTACACAGATACGCAGTATTTT.

This chain uses TRBV30 with TRBJ1-4; TRBD1 matches 7 bases. Losses at the gene ends were 0 bases for V and 8 bases for J; bases not matched to a gene: 9. The CDR3 totals 15 residues. Germline CDR1 is GTSNPN and CDR2 is SVGIG (reference sequence). The CDR3 DNA follows: TGTGCCTGGAGTGTACAGGGGACCCCCGACGAAAAACTGTTTTTT. This codes for CAWSVQGTPDEKLFF.

This clone appeared a few times. The chain uses TRBV2 and TRBJ2-7; the D gene is possibly TRBD2 (5 bases). The V gene lost 8 bases and the J gene lost 2 bases, with 7 bases spanning the gap. The germline CDR1 and CDR2 sequences are SNHLY and FYNNEI. The CDR3 extends over 11 amino acids. CDR3 sequence reads: CASRGTYEQYF. The CDR3, as DNA: TGTGCCAGCCGGGGTACCTACGAGCAGTACTTC. Using reference TRBV2 and TRBJ2-7 for the parts outside the CDR3, the full variable domain is EPEVTQTPSHQVTQMGQEVILRCVPISNHLYFYWYRQILGQKVEFLVSFYNNEISEKSEIFDDQFSVERPDGSNFTLKIRSTKLEDSAMYFCASRGTYEQYFGPGTRLTVT.

The chain carries TRBV2 and TRBJ1-4, with 7 bases matching TRBD1. This CDR3 is 14 amino acids long. After removal of 4 bases from V and 8 bases from J, the junction contained 7 bases not matched to a gene. The germline V gene has CDR1 SNHLY and CDR2 FYNNEI. The CDR3 bases are TGTGCCAGCAGTGTAGACAGGGACCGAGAAAAACTGTTTTTT. Its protein is CASSVDRDREKLFF.

The chain links TRBV28 to TRBJ2-7, with D unclear. Per germline, CDR1 MDHEN and CDR2 SYDVKM. This CDR3 contains 11 residues. V lost 6 bases to trimming and J lost 7 bases, with 10 bases between them. The DNA for the CDR3 is TGTGCCAGCAGCCGAGTGGAGGAGCAGTACTTC. As protein: CASSRVEEQYF.

The CDR3 sequence: CASRDTGGSGGYTF. CDR3 DNA: TGTGCCAGCAGAGACACAGGGGGCTCAGGTGGCTACACCTTC. The gene calls are TRBV3-1 (or the pseudogene TRBV3-2) and TRBJ1-2, with 9 bases lining up with TRBD1. J lost 7 bases, V lost 6 bases, and 9 bases had no gene match. Germline lookup yields CDR1 LGHDT and CDR2 YNNKEL (reference sequence). The CDR3 contains 14 residues.

The V and J genes are TRBV11-2 and TRBJ1-1; 8 bases are shared with TRBD1. This CDR3 has 15 residues. Trimming removed 5 bases from V and 5 bases from J; junction bases left unmatched: 10. Germline-derived CDR1 and CDR2 are SGHAT and FQNNGV. DNA for the CDR3: TGTGCCAGCAGCCCCTGGACAGGGAAAGGAACTGAAGCTTTCTTT. It specifies CASSPWTGKGTEAFF. The full variable domain, with the rest looked up from reference TRBV11-2 and TRBJ1-1, is EAGVAQSPRYKIIEKRQSVAFWCNPISGHATLYWYQQILGQGPKLLIQFQNNGVVDDSQLPKDRFSAERLKGVDSTLKIQPAKLEDSAVYLCASSPWTGKGTEAFFGQGTRLTVV.

With respect to this clone: The same CDR3 is also encoded by other DNA sequences in this sample. The gene calls are TRBV27 and TRBJ2-1, with 13 bases that match TRBD2. The CDR3 is 15 residues long. After removal of 6 bases from V and 7 bases from J, the junction contained 6 bases not matched to a gene. Germline values: CDR1 MNHEY, CDR2 SMNVEV (reference sequence). The CDR3 nucleotides read TGTGCCAGCAGCTTACTAGCGGGGGGGCGGAATGAGCAGTTCTTC. It yields the protein CASSLLAGGRNEQFF.

The genes are TRBV2 and TRBJ2-5, with TRBD1 identical over 7 bases. Germline V CDR1 and CDR2: SNHLY, FYNNEI. This CDR3 has 12 residues. Trimming at V came to 9 bases and at J to 2 bases, leaving 3 bases not matched to a gene. The CDR3 nucleotides read TGTGCCAGTCCGGGACAGCAAGAGACCCAGTACTTC. This sequence encodes CASPGQQETQYF.

The V call is TRBV6-5, the J call TRBJ1-3; a weak D match, TRBD1 (5 bases). Between the trimmed V and J ends, which lost 6 bases and 3 bases, there was a span of 15 bases. The V gene's germline CDR1 is MNHEY and CDR2 SVGAGI. This CDR3 comprises 15 residues. The CDR3 protein is CASRGGSAGGNTIYF. DNA of the CDR3: TGTGCCAGCAGGGGGGGAAGCGCGGGTGGAAACACCATATATTTT.

The chain recombines TRBV21-1 with TRBJ1-5; TRBD1 reflects the table's D call only, with no check against the DNA. TRBV21-1 is given as a pseudogene. The CDR3 sequence is 15 residues long. CDR3 region: CASSKLGQNPQPQHF. In DNA, the CDR3 is TGTGCCAGCAGCAAGTTGGGACAGAACCCACAGCCCCAGCATTTT.

This chain links TRBV28 with TRBJ1-1, with D hard to call. Germline loops: CDR1 MDHEN, CDR2 SYDVKM. The length of the CDR3 is 12 residues. V was cut by 5 bases and J by 8 bases, with 12 bases left in between. The CDR3 sequence: CASSPTDREAFF. The CDR3 DNA is TGTGCCAGCAGTCCCACCGATAGAGAAGCTTTCTTT.